The 24 T cell receptor beta chains presented below share a single source sample, sequenced in a study of blood T cell repertoires in COVID-19. Data came from immunoSEQ multiplex PCR; TCRdb stores just in-frame clones and leaves some out. The sample lists roughly 110,000 clones; more than 75% were seen once. The sequenced sample consisted of peripheral blood. These receptors all stem from a man aged 35 to 55 with acute or convalescent COVID-19.

CDR3 loop: CASSSGGGGSYNEQFF. Written as DNA, the CDR3 is TGCGCCAGCAGTAGCGGAGGGGGGGGCTCCTACAATGAGCAGTTCTTC. The J gene is TRBJ2-1, the V gene TRBV10-1; a weak D match, TRBD2 (7 bases). Trimming left V 5 bases short and J 0 bases short, with 14 bases between. Germline V lookup: CDR1 WNHNN, CDR2 SYGVQD (reference sequence). The CDR3 contains 16 residues.

The chain has TRBV3-1 (or the pseudogene TRBV3-2) and TRBJ2-7; TRBD1 matches at 9 bases. From germline, CDR1 is LGHDT and CDR2 YNNKEL (reference sequence). CDR3 length: 15 residues. Trimming cost V 1 base and J 3 bases; bases outside gene matches: 4. For the CDR3, the DNA is TGTGCCAGCAGCCAAGCGGGGGACAGGGACTACGAGCAGTACTTC. Amino acids: CASSQAGDRDYEQYF.

This clone has only one observation. The rearrangement uses TRBV27 and TRBJ2-2; D is possibly TRBD1 (6 bases). The ends were cut back, 4 bases at V and 4 bases at J, with 13 bases in the middle. This CDR3 contains 15 residues. Germline CDR1 reads MNHEY; CDR2 reads SMNVEV (reference sequence). The CDR3 loop reads CASSSTGRGTGELFF. CDR3 in DNA: TGTGCCAGCAGTTCGACAGGCCGCGGCACCGGGGAGCTGTTTTTT.

This chain joins TRBV20-1 and TRBJ2-7, with D hard to call. CDR1 is DFQATT and CDR2 is SNEGSKA in the germline V gene (reference sequence). The length of the CDR3 is 11 residues. Trimming removed 3 bases at V and 4 bases at J, with 7 bases between. The CDR3 DNA sequence: TGCAGTGCTAGGATGGCATACGAGCAGTACTTC. Protein product: CSARMAYEQYF.

This chain joins TRBV10-3 and TRBJ1-5, with 11 bases identical to TRBD1. This CDR3 has 20 amino acids. V shed 0 bases and J 5 bases; nucleotides not matched to a gene: 15. Germline V gives CDR1 ENHRY, CDR2 SYGVKD. The DNA of the CDR3 is TGTGCCATCAGTGAGTCCCAAGGGACAGGGGGTTTGTCTCAGGATCAGCCCCAGCATTTT. This translates into CAISESQGTGGLSQDQPQHF.

The CDR3 here is CASGPGPGGLHEQYF. The DNA of the CDR3 is TGTGCCAGCGGTCCGGGCCCGGGGGGGCTCCACGAGCAGTACTTC. The chain joins TRBV9 to TRBJ2-7, with 8 bases lining up with TRBD2. The junction had 14 bases not matched to a gene; V was cut back by 7 bases and J by 5 bases. This CDR3 contains 15 residues. Germline CDR1 SGDLS, CDR2 YYNGEE.

This chain links TRBV30 with TRBJ2-3; 7 bases fit TRBD1. The CDR3 covers 16 residues. Unmatched junction bases numbered 7, after V lost 1 base and J lost 0 bases. Germline V gene data show CDR1 as GTSNPN and CDR2 as SVGIG (reference sequence). CDR3 sequence: CAWSASTGLSTDTQYF. CDR3 sequence (DNA): TGTGCCTGGAGTGCATCGACAGGGCTTAGCACAGATACGCAGTATTTT.

The CDR3 loop is CASSKLGGSSPLHF. The CDR3 DNA sequence: TGTGCCAGCAGCAAATTAGGGGGCAGCTCACCCCTCCACTTT. The V gene is TRBV9, the J gene TRBJ1-6, with TRBD1 matching 7 bases. The CDR3 is made up of 14 amino acids. V was pared by 4 bases and J by 10 bases, with 8 bases of the junction left unmatched. The V gene's germline CDR1 is SGDLS and CDR2 YYNGEE. The whole variable domain, remainder taken from reference TRBV9 and TRBJ1-6, is DSGVTQTPKHLITATGQRVTLRCSPRSGDLSVYWYQQSLDQGLQFLIQYYNGEERAKGNILERFSAQQFPDLHSELNLSSLELGDSALYFCASSKLGGSSPLHFGNGTRLTVT.

The rearrangement links TRBV29-1 to TRBJ2-3; D call uncertain. Germline V gene lookup returns CDR1 SQVTM and CDR2 ANQGSEA. CDR3 length equals 12 residues. Trimming removed 3 bases at V and 4 bases at J, with 8 bases between. The CDR3 sequence: CSVDLRADTQYF. The CDR3 region has the DNA TGCAGCGTTGACCTGCGCGCAGATACGCAGTATTTT.

The chain carries TRBV5-1 and TRBJ2-2; weak D call: TRBD1 (5 bases). The germline gives CDR1 SGHRS, CDR2 YFSETQ. Trimming removed 2 bases at V and 0 bases at J, with 11 bases between. The CDR3 extends over 16 amino acids. Here the CDR3 reads CASSFQDTSNTGELFF. CDR3 nucleotides: TGCGCCAGCAGCTTTCAGGACACATCGAACACCGGGGAGCTGTTTTTT.

This clone was found a few times. The chain recombines TRBV30 with TRBJ1-5; the D gene is possibly TRBD1 (5 bases). Trimming took off 0 bases at V and 3 bases at J, with 6 bases between the two ends. The CDR3 covers 13 residues. The V gene's germline CDR1 is GTSNPN and CDR2 SVGIG (reference sequence). The CDR3 is CAWSVTDNQPQHF. The CDR3, as DNA: TGTGCCTGGAGTGTGACAGACAATCAGCCCCAGCATTTT.

The V call is TRBV25-1, the J call TRBJ1-6, with TRBD1 as a possible D gene (6 bases). With 4 bases removed from V and 5 bases from J, the gap between germline ends came to 9 bases. This CDR3 comprises 14 residues. From germline, CDR1 is MGHDK and CDR2 SYGVNS. CDR3 amino acids: CASSVTGNNSPLHF. CDR3 in DNA: TGTGCCAGCAGTGTTACAGGGAATAATTCACCCCTCCACTTT.

The CDR3 spells CASTLDSLGPYGYTF. In nucleotides, the CDR3 is TGTGCCAGCACCCTGGACAGCCTCGGCCCTTATGGCTACACCTTC. The V call is TRBV3-1 (or the pseudogene TRBV3-2), the J call TRBJ1-2, with D possibly matching TRBD1 (6 bases). The length of the CDR3 is 15 residues. Germline V gene sequence: CDR1 LGHDT, CDR2 YNNKEL (reference sequence). V was shortened by 7 bases and J by 5 bases, with 20 bases between the two germline ends.

The chain joins TRBV29-1 to TRBJ2-7, with 7 bases lining up with TRBD1. Germline V gene sequence: CDR1 SQVTM, CDR2 ANQGSEA. This CDR3 region has 14 residues. Trimming cost V 0 bases and J 1 base; bases outside gene matches: 3. CDR3 DNA: TGCAGCGTTGAAGACCGGACAGGTTCCTACGAGCAGTACTTC. It is translated as CSVEDRTGSYEQYF.

The chain carries TRBV10-3 and TRBJ2-3; the D gene is possibly TRBD1 (5 bases). Germline V gene sequence: CDR1 ENHRY, CDR2 SYGVKD. The CDR3 is 15 residues long. The ends were cut back, 4 bases at V and 0 bases at J, with 11 bases in the middle. Written as DNA, the CDR3 is TGTGCCATCAGTGTTACTGGGGCAAGCACAGATACGCAGTATTTT. It translates to CAISVTGASTDTQYF.

The chain is built from TRBV3-1 (or the pseudogene TRBV3-2) and TRBJ1-2, with a possible D match to TRBD1 (6 bases). The CDR3 extends over 11 amino acids. Germline loops: CDR1 LGHDT, CDR2 YNNKEL (reference sequence). Trimming removed 4 bases at V and 9 bases at J, with 9 bases between. The CDR3 is CASSRTESYTF. The CDR3 DNA reads TGTGCCAGCAGCCGGACAGAAAGCTACACCTTC.

This chain uses TRBV7-2 with TRBJ2-1; TRBD2 matches 9 bases. Germline loops: CDR1 SGHTA, CDR2 FQGNSA. V was pared by 7 bases and J by 3 bases, with 13 bases of the junction left unmatched. The CDR3 covers 17 residues. CDR3 sequence reads: CASTHTSGRGRYNEQFF. CDR3 sequence (DNA): TGTGCCAGCACCCACACTAGCGGGCGGGGCCGCTACAATGAGCAGTTCTTC.

In this sample, this clone turned up once. The chain joins TRBV4-1 to TRBJ2-1, with unresolved D. Trimming cost V 4 bases and J 9 bases, with 16 bases left between them. Germline-derived CDR1 and CDR2 are MGHRA and YSYEKL. The CDR3 sequence is 14 residues long. CDR3 bases: TGCGCCAGCAGCCTACGTGATAGCTTCCCTGAGCAGTTCTTC. It specifies CASSLRDSFPEQFF.

The chain links TRBV7-2 to TRBJ2-1, with 11 bases identical to TRBD2. V gave up 1 base and J gave up 9 bases; unmatched junction bases: 5. Germline values: CDR1 SGHTA, CDR2 FQGNSA. The CDR3 is 15 amino acids. The CDR3 DNA reads as TGTGCCAGCAGCTTAGTAGCGGGGGGGCCGGGTGAGCAGTTCTTC. Protein: CASSLVAGGPGEQFF.

As for this clone: In the same sample, other DNA sequences code for this CDR3. The rearrangement uses TRBV27 and TRBJ1-2; a weak D match, TRBD1 (5 bases). Trimming removed 2 bases at V and 4 bases at J, with 5 bases between. This CDR3 region has 12 residues. CDR1 is MNHEY and CDR2 is SMNVEV in the germline V gene (reference sequence). The CDR3 is CASSLQGYGYTF. The CDR3 DNA reads TGTGCCAGCAGTTTACAGGGCTATGGCTACACCTTC.

The V gene is TRBV15, the J gene TRBJ1-6, with no clear D. The germline V gene encodes CDR1 LNHNV and CDR2 YYDKDF (reference sequence). V lost 5 bases to trimming and J lost 10 bases, with 12 bases between them. The CDR3 loop spans 13 amino acids. CDR3 coding DNA: TGTGCCACCAGCGGTGAGGGTTACTCACCCCTCCACTTT. Translation gives CATSGEGYSPLHF.

The genes are TRBV11-2 and TRBJ2-1; the D is unclear. This CDR3 contains 13 residues. Germline V gene data show CDR1 as SGHAT and CDR2 as FQNNGV. The V gene lost 1 base and the J gene lost 8 bases, with 9 bases spanning the gap. The CDR3 is CASSLVRSDEQFF. The CDR3 DNA reads as TGTGCCAGCAGCTTAGTACGGAGTGATGAGCAGTTCTTC.

This chain joins TRBV4-2 and TRBJ1-6; no reliable D call. CDR3 length equals 14 residues. The germline gives CDR1 LGHNA, CDR2 YNFKEQ. Between the trimmed V and J ends, which lost 3 bases and 10 bases, there was a span of 13 bases. CDR3 nucleotides: TGTGCCAGCAGCCAGGACCTCGGGGTCTCACCCCTCCACTTT. It encodes CASSQDLGVSPLHF.

The chain uses TRBV24-1 and TRBJ2-3, with D perhaps matching TRBD2 (6 bases). In germline, CDR1 is KGHDR, CDR2 SFDVKD. This CDR3 contains 14 residues. The ends were cut back, 4 bases at V and 1 base at J, with 8 bases in the middle. CDR3 in DNA: TGTGCCACCAGTGACCGCGGGGGCACAGATACGCAGTATTTT. This codes for CATSDRGGTDTQYF.